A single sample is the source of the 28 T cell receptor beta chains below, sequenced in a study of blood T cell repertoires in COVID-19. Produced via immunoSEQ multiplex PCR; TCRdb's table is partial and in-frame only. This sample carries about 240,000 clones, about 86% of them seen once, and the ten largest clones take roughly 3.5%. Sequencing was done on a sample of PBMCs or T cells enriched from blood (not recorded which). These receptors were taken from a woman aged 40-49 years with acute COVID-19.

CDR3 DNA sequence: TGCGCCAGCAGCCAAGGGTCCGGAGTTGGGAATGAGCAGTTCTTC. It is translated as CASSQGSGVGNEQFF. The chain couples TRBV4-1 to TRBJ2-1; D not certain. The CDR3 is 15 amino acids. Between the trimmed V and J ends, which lost 1 base and 7 bases, there was a span of 14 bases. Per germline, CDR1 MGHRA and CDR2 YSYEKL.

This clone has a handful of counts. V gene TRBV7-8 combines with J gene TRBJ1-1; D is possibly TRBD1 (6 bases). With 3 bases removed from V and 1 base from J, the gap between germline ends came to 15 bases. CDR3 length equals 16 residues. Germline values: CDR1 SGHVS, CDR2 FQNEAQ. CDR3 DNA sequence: TGTGCCAGCAGCTTGATCGGACTGGGGGCGAACACTGAAGCTTTCTTT. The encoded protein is CASSLIGLGANTEAFF.

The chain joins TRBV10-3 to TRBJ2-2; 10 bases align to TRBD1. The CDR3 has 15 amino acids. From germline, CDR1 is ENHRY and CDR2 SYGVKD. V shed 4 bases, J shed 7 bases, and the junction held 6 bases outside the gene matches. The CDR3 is CAISATGGAGGELFF. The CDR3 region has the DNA TGTGCCATCAGTGCGACAGGGGGCGCAGGCGGGGAGCTGTTTTTT.

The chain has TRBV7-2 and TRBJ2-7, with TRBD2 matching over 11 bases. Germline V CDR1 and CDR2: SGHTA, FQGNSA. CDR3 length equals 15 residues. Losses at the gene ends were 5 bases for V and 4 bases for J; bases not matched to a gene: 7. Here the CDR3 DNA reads TGTGCCAGCAGCCACACTAGCGGGAGTGTTTACGAGCAGTACTTC. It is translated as CASSHTSGSVYEQYF.

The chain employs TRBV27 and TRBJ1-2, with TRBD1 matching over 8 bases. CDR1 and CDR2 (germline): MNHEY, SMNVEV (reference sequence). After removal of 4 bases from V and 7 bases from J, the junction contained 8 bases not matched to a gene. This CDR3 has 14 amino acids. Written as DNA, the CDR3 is TGTGCCAGCAGTTCGGACAGGGTAGAAGTTGGCTACACCTTC. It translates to CASSSDRVEVGYTF.

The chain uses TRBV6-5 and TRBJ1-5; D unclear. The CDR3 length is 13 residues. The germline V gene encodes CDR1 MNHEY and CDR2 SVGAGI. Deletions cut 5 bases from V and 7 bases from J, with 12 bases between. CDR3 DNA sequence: TGTGCCAGCAGTATACAAGACGGGCAGCCCCAGCATTTT. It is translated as CASSIQDGQPQHF.

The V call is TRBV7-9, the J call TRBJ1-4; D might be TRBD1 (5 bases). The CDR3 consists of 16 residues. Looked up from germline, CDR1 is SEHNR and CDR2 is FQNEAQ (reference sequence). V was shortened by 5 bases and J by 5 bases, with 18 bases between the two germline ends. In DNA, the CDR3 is TGTGCCAGCAGCCCTAAGATTGGCGGGGGGAATGAAAAACTGTTTTTT. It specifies CASSPKIGGGNEKLFF.

CDR3 in amino acids: CASSPTGLSNQPQHF. CDR3 DNA sequence: TGTGCCAGCAGCCCGACAGGGTTAAGCAATCAGCCCCAGCATTTT. The J gene is TRBJ1-5, the V gene TRBV5-5, with 7 bases lining up with TRBD1. Trimming took 4 bases from V and 1 from J; bases not matched to a gene: 5. The CDR3 has 15 residues. In germline, CDR1 is SGHKS, CDR2 YYEKEE (reference sequence).

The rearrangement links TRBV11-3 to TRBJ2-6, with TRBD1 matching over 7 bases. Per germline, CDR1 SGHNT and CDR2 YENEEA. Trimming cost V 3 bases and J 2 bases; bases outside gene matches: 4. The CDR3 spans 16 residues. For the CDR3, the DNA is TGTGCCAGCAGCTTGACCACAGGGGCTGGGGCCAACGTCCTGACTTTC. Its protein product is CASSLTTGAGANVLTF.

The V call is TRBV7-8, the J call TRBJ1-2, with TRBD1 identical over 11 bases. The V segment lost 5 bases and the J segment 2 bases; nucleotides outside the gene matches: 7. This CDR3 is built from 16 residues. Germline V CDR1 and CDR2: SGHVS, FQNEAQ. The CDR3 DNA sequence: TGTGCCAGCAGCGTCCCGGGACAGGGGGAGAACTATGGCTACACCTTC. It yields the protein CASSVPGQGENYGYTF.

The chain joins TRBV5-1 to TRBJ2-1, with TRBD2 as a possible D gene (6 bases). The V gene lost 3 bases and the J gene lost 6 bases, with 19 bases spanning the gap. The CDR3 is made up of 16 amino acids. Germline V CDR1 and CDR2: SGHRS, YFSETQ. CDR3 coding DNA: TGCGCCAGCAGCTCCTCGGCCCCCTGGACTACCAATGAGCAGTTCTTC. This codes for CASSSSAPWTTNEQFF.

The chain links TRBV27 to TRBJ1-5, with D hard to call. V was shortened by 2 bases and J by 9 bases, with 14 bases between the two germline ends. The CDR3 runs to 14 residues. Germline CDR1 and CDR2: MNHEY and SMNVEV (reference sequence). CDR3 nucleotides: TGTGCCAGCAGTTTAGCGGCGGCGGTTCGGCCCCAGCATTTT. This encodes CASSLAAAVRPQHF.

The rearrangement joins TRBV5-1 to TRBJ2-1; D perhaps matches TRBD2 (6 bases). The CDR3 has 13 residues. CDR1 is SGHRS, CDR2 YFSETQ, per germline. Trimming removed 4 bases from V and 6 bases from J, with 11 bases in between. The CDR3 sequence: CASSGLSGNEQFF. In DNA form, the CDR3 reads TGCGCCAGCAGCGGACTTAGCGGCAATGAGCAGTTCTTC. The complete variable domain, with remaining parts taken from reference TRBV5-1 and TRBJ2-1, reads KAGVTQTPRYLIKTRGQQVTLSCSPISGHRSVSWYQQTPGQGLQFLFEYFSETQRNKGNFPGRFSGRQFSNSRSEMNVSTLELGDSALYLCASSGLSGNEQFFGPGTRLTVL.

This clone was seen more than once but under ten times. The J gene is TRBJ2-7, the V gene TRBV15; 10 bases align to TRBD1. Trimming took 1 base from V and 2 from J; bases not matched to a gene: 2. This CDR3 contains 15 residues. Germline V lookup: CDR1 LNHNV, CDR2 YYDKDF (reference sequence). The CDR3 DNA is TGTGCCACCAGCAGAGCAGGACAGGGGGCCTACGAGCAGTACTTC. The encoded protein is CATSRAGQGAYEQYF.

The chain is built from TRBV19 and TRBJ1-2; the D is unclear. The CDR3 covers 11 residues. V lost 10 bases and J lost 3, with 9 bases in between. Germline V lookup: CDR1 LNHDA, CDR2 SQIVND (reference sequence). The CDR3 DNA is TGTGCCACCGAGCGGGACTATGGCTACACCTTC. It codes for CATERDYGYTF.

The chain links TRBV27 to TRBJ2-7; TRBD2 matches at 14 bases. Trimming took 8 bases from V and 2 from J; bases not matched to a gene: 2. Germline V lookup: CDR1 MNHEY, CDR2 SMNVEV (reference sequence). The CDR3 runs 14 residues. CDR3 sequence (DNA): TGTGCCAGCTGGGGACTAGCGGGAGCCTACGAGCAGTACTTC. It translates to CASWGLAGAYEQYF.

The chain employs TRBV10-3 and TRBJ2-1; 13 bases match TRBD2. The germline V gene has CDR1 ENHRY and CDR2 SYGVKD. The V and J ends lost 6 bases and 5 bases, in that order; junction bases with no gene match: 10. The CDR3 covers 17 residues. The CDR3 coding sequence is TGTGCCATCAGAGTCCCCGGGACTAGCGGGGACAACAATGAGCAGTTCTTC. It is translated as CAIRVPGTSGDNNEQFF.

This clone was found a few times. As DNA, the CDR3 is TGCGCCAGCAGGCACCCGGGACAGGGGAATGAGCAGTTCTTC. Protein sequence: CASRHPGQGNEQFF. The chain is built from TRBV5-1 and TRBJ2-1, with TRBD1 matching over 10 bases. V shed 5 bases, J shed 7 bases, and the junction held 6 bases outside the gene matches. Germline V gene sequence: CDR1 SGHRS, CDR2 YFSETQ. The CDR3 is 14 residues long.

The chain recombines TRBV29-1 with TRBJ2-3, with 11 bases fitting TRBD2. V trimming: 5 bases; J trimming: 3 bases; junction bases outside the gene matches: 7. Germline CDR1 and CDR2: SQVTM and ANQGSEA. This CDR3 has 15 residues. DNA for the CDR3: TGCAGCGTTCGGACTAGCGGGTTCCAGACAGATACGCAGTATTTT. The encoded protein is CSVRTSGFQTDTQYF.

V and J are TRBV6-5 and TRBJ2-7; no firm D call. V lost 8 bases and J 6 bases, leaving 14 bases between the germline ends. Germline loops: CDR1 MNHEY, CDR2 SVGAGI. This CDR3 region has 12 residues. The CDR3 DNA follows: TGTGCCAGCGTCGCCGGTTCTACCGAGCAGTACTTC. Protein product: CASVAGSTEQYF.

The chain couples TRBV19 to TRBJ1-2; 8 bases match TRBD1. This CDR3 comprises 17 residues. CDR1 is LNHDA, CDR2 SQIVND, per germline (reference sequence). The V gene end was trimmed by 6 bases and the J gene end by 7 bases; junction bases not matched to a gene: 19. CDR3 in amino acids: CASSRSPGTGSRVGYTF. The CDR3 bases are TGTGCCAGTAGCAGATCCCCCGGGACAGGTAGTCGAGTTGGCTACACCTTC.

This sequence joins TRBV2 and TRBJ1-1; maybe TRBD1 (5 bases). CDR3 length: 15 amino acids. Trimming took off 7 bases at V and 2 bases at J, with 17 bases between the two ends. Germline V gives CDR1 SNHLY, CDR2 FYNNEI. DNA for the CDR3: TGTGCCAGCACCCACCCGGAAGGGGCCAACACTGAAGCTTTCTTT. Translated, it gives CASTHPEGANTEAFF.

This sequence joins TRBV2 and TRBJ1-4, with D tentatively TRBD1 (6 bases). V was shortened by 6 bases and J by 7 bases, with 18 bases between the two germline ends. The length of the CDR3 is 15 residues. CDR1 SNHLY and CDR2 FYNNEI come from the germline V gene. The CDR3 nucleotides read TGTGCCAGCAGGTACGACAGGTTCGCCCGTGAAAAACTGTTTTTT. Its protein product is CASRYDRFAREKLFF.

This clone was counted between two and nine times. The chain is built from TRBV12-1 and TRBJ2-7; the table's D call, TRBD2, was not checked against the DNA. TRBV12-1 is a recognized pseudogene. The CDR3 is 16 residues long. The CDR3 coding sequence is TGTGCCAGCAGCTCGGGACTAGCGGGAGATACCTACGAGCAGTACTTC. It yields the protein CASSSGLAGDTYEQYF.

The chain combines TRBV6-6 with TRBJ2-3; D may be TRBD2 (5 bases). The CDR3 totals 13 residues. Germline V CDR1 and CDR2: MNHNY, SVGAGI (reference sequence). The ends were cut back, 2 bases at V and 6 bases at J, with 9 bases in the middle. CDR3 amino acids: CASSYLAFDTQYF. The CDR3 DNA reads TGTGCCAGCAGTTACCTAGCCTTTGATACGCAGTATTTT.

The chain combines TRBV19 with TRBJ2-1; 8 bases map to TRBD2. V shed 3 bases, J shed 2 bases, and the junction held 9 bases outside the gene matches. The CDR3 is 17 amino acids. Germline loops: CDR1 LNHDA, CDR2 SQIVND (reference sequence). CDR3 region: CASSIVAGGAPYNEQFF. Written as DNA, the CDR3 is TGTGCCAGTAGTATCGTGGCGGGAGGTGCCCCCTACAATGAGCAGTTCTTC.

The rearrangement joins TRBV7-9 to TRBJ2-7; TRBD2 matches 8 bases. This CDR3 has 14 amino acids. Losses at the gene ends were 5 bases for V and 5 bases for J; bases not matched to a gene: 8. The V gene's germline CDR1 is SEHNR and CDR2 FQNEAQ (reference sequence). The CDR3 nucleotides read TGTGCCAGCAGCCCCAGCGGGAGTCCCAACGAGCAGTACTTC. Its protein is CASSPSGSPNEQYF.

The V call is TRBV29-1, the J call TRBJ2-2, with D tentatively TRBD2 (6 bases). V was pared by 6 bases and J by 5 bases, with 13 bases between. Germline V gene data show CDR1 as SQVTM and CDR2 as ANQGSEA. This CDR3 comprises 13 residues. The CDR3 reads CSVGTVGTGELFF. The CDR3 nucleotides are TGCAGCGTGGGGACTGTCGGGACCGGGGAGCTGTTTTTT.